This passage covers 30 T cell receptor beta chains from one sample sequenced in a study of PD-L1 blockade in urothelial cancer. Documented time point: pretreatment peripheral blood. Clones were read by immunoSEQ multiplex PCR, and TCRdb kept only the in-frame ones, dropping some. In the table there are 50,000 to 65,000 clones, 81% of which are singletons. The sequences come from PBMCs, collected around atezolizumab (anti-PD-L1) treatment. The receptors were sampled from a man aged 70-80 years with urothelial cancer.

The chain links TRBV28 to TRBJ1-1, with 8 bases matching TRBD1. J gave up 1 base and V 3 bases, and 7 bases lay outside the gene matches. The germline gives CDR1 MDHEN, CDR2 SYDVKM. The CDR3 spans 16 residues. The DNA of the CDR3 is TGTGCCAGCAGTTTTACCCAGGGGGCCGGGAACACTGAAGCTTTCTTT. The encoded protein is CASSFTQGAGNTEAFF.

J is TRBJ2-2 and V is TRBV29-1; the D gene is possibly TRBD1 (7 bases). The germline CDR1 and CDR2 sequences are SQVTM and ANQGSEA. The CDR3 spans 13 residues. Between the trimmed V and J ends, which lost 3 bases and 5 bases, there was a span of 10 bases. Here the CDR3 DNA reads TGCAGCGTTGACAGGGGGAGGACCGGGGAGCTGTTTTTT. This codes for CSVDRGRTGELFF.

About this clone: Within the sample, other DNA sequences also encode this same CDR3. The J gene is TRBJ2-3, the V gene TRBV5-1; 9 nucleotides line up with TRBD1. Unmatched junction bases numbered 3, after V lost 3 bases and J lost 1 base. Germline V gives CDR1 SGHRS, CDR2 YFSETQ. This CDR3 has 15 residues. CDR3 sequence reads: CASSSGQGGTDTQYF. Written as DNA, the CDR3 is TGCGCCAGCAGCTCGGGACAGGGAGGCACAGATACGCAGTATTTT. Filled out from reference TRBV5-1 and TRBJ2-3, the complete variable domain reads KAGVTQTPRYLIKTRGQQVTLSCSPISGHRSVSWYQQTPGQGLQFLFEYFSETQRNKGNFPGRFSGRQFSNSRSEMNVSTLELGDSALYLCASSSGQGGTDTQYFGPGTRLTVL.

This clone was detected a few times. This chain joins TRBV12-5 and TRBJ2-2, with 15 bases that match TRBD2. V lost 1 base and J lost 5; bases outside the gene matches: 8. The V gene's germline CDR1 is LGHNT and CDR2 FRNRAP. This CDR3 has 19 residues. The CDR3 DNA is TGTGCTAGTGGTTTGGGAAGAGGACTAGCGGGAGGGGAGACCGGGGAGCTGTTTTTT. It codes for CASGLGRGLAGGETGELFF.

The genes are TRBV2 and TRBJ2-3; 9 bases line up with TRBD2. CDR3 length equals 14 residues. The junction had 5 bases not matched to a gene; V was cut back by 8 bases and J by 2 bases. Per germline, CDR1 SNHLY and CDR2 FYNNEI. CDR3 bases: TGTGCCAGCGAAGGGACTAGCATCACAGATACGCAGTATTTT. Translation: CASEGTSITDTQYF.

This clone was observed once. This rearrangement joins TRBV2 to TRBJ2-5; weak D call: TRBD2 (5 bases). CDR1 and CDR2 (germline): SNHLY, FYNNEI. V gave up 6 bases and J gave up 5 bases, with 16 bases separating them. This CDR3 is built from 14 residues. This chain's CDR3 is CASSPRRTGETQYF. The CDR3 DNA reads as TGTGCCAGCAGCCCCAGGAGGACCGGGGAGACCCAGTACTTC.

The chain uses TRBV5-1 and TRBJ2-1, with 8 bases matching TRBD2. Germline V lookup: CDR1 SGHRS, CDR2 YFSETQ. This CDR3 contains 13 residues. J lost 9 bases, V lost 4 bases, and 6 bases had no gene match. In nucleotides, the CDR3 is TGCGCCAGCAGCCCGGGACTAGTTCGTGAGCAGTTCTTC. Its protein product is CASSPGLVREQFF. Full variable domain (outside the CDR3, taken from reference TRBV5-1 and TRBJ2-1): KAGVTQTPRYLIKTRGQQVTLSCSPISGHRSVSWYQQTPGQGLQFLFEYFSETQRNKGNFPGRFSGRQFSNSRSEMNVSTLELGDSALYLCASSPGLVREQFFGPGTRLTVL.

This rearrangement joins TRBV30 to TRBJ2-7; tentative D call: TRBD1 (6 bases). The V end lost 1 base, the J end lost 1 base, and 14 bases lay between the germline ends. The germline CDR1 and CDR2 sequences are GTSNPN and SVGIG (reference sequence). The CDR3 has 15 amino acids. CDR3 in DNA: TGTGCCTGGAGTGACCCAACTACAGGGTCCTACGAGCAGTACTTC. This translates into CAWSDPTTGSYEQYF.

V gene TRBV19 combines with J gene TRBJ2-4; maybe TRBD1 (6 bases). With 6 bases removed from V and 3 bases from J, the gap between germline ends came to 12 bases. Germline V gene lookup returns CDR1 LNHDA and CDR2 SQIVND (reference sequence). This CDR3 is built from 14 residues. CDR3 in amino acids: CASSTRGGKNIQYF. CDR3 nucleotides: TGTGCCAGTAGCACGCGAGGGGGCAAAAACATTCAGTACTTC.

This chain joins TRBV15 and TRBJ2-4; 7 positions match TRBD2. CDR3 length equals 15 residues. Germline CDR1 reads LNHNV; CDR2 reads YYDKDF (reference sequence). With 8 bases clipped from V and 3 bases from J, the junction kept 10 bases outside the gene matches. The CDR3 nucleotides are TGTGCCACCGGGACGCGGGAGTTGGGCAAAAACATTCAGTACTTC. Protein product: CATGTRELGKNIQYF.

V and J are TRBV5-1 and TRBJ2-7; possibly TRBD2 for D (6 bases). CDR1 is SGHRS, CDR2 YFSETQ, per germline. The CDR3 has 15 amino acids. V dropped 0 bases and J dropped 1 base, with 11 bases sitting between them. CDR3 coding DNA: TGCGCCAGCAGCTTGGGACCTAGCGAGTCCTACGAGCAGTACTTC. As protein: CASSLGPSESYEQYF.

The chain combines TRBV6-1 with TRBJ1-2, with TRBD1 identical over 10 bases. The CDR3 consists of 14 residues. The germline gives CDR1 MNHNS, CDR2 SASEGT. The J segment lost 8 bases and the V segment lost 7 bases, leaving 10 bases of the junction unmatched. CDR3 region: CASTFQTGGDGYTF. The CDR3 DNA follows: TGTGCCAGCACCTTCCAGACAGGGGGCGACGGCTACACCTTC.

The chain links TRBV14 to TRBJ2-5; weak D call: TRBD2 (6 bases). This CDR3 spans 14 amino acids. Trimming cost V 5 bases and J 4 bases, with 14 bases left between them. Germline-derived CDR1 and CDR2 are SGHDN and FVKESK. CDR3 nucleotides: TGTGCCAGCAGCTTATCGACGGAGGGAGAGACCCAGTACTTC. Protein product: CASSLSTEGETQYF.

The chain employs TRBV14 and TRBJ2-5; D is possibly TRBD1 (5 bases). V was pared by 3 bases and J by 1 base, with 6 bases between. Per the germline V gene, CDR1 is SGHDN and CDR2 is FVKESK. The CDR3 has 13 residues. CDR3 in amino acids: CASSHDSQETQYF. Written as DNA, the CDR3 is TGTGCCAGCAGCCACGACAGCCAAGAGACCCAGTACTTC.

The chain employs TRBV5-6 and TRBJ2-7; tentatively, D is TRBD2 (6 bases). The CDR3 has 16 residues. Trimming removed 0 bases from V and 0 bases from J, with 13 bases in between. Germline CDR1 SGHDT, CDR2 YYEEEE. CDR3 region: CASSLAGGDSSYEQYF. The DNA for the CDR3 is TGTGCCAGCAGCTTGGCAGGCGGGGATAGCTCCTACGAGCAGTACTTC.

This chain joins TRBV4-2 and TRBJ2-1; 8 bases match TRBD1. Germline V gives CDR1 LGHNA, CDR2 YNFKEQ. With V trimmed by 0 bases and J by 4 bases, 5 bases remained unmatched. This CDR3 has 16 amino acids. In nucleotides, the CDR3 is TGTGCCAGCAGCCAAGAGTTCGGACAGGGATACAATGAGCAGTTCTTC. Protein: CASSQEFGQGYNEQFF.

The gene calls are TRBV14 and TRBJ2-7, with 7 bases identical to TRBD2. This CDR3 is 16 amino acids long. Germline CDR1 and CDR2: SGHDN and FVKESK. After removal of 4 bases from V and 0 bases from J, the junction contained 9 bases not matched to a gene. The CDR3 DNA follows: TGTGCCAGCAGCCTAAACAGCGGGGTGAGCTCCTACGAGCAGTACTTC. Protein sequence: CASSLNSGVSSYEQYF.

The chain links TRBV5-1 to TRBJ1-2; 9 bases are shared with TRBD1. Trimming at V came to 0 bases and at J to 8 bases, leaving 8 bases not matched to a gene. Per the germline V gene, CDR1 is SGHRS and CDR2 is YFSETQ. This CDR3 contains 15 residues. CDR3 sequence (DNA): TGCGCCAGCAGCTTGGAGGCGGGACAGGGCCGGGGCTACACCTTC. It yields the protein CASSLEAGQGRGYTF.

This clone was counted only a few times. V is TRBV30 and J is TRBJ1-5; D gene ambiguous. Germline-derived CDR1 and CDR2 are GTSNPN and SVGIG (reference sequence). The CDR3 runs 15 residues. Deletions cut 2 bases from V and 0 bases from J, with 11 bases between. CDR3 sequence (DNA): TGTGCCTGGAGTTCTCGGTCGGGTAGCAATCAGCCCCAGCATTTT. It specifies CAWSSRSGSNQPQHF.

The V call is TRBV2, the J call TRBJ2-7; TRBD2 might be the D (5 bases). This CDR3 region has 15 residues. Trimming removed 7 bases from V and 3 bases from J, with 19 bases in between. The germline V gene has CDR1 SNHLY and CDR2 FYNNEI. As DNA, the CDR3 is TGTGCCAGCATTCGAGAGGGTTCCGGCTTCTACGAGCAGTACTTC. As protein: CASIREGSGFYEQYF.

The V call is TRBV7-9, the J call TRBJ2-1, with 7 bases aligning to TRBD1. CDR3 size: 14 residues. With V trimmed by 3 bases and J by 8 bases, 7 bases remained unmatched. Germline loops: CDR1 SEHNR, CDR2 FQNEAQ (reference sequence). DNA of the CDR3: TGTGCCAGCAGCTTGGGGCAGGGGGATTATGAGCAGTTCTTC. This translates into CASSLGQGDYEQFF.

The CDR3 spells CASSSPGEVYGYTF. The CDR3 DNA sequence: TGTGCCAGCAGTTCCCCGGGAGAGGTTTATGGCTACACCTTC. The chain combines TRBV6-5 with TRBJ1-2; D is ambiguous. In germline, CDR1 is MNHEY, CDR2 SVGAGI. The CDR3 runs 14 residues. Trimming pared 4 bases from V and 5 bases from J, leaving 14 bases between.

The J gene is TRBJ2-7, the V gene TRBV28; D might be TRBD2 (5 bases). Germline V gene data show CDR1 as MDHEN and CDR2 as SYDVKM. V was shortened by 6 bases and J by 9 bases, with 24 bases between the two germline ends. This CDR3 spans 15 amino acids. CDR3: CASSPSGLPTSRQYF. CDR3 nucleotide sequence: TGTGCCAGCAGCCCCAGCGGCCTTCCTACGAGCAGGCAGTACTTC.

V and J are TRBV5-4 and TRBJ2-2, with D possibly TRBD2 on 6 matching bases. V gave up 0 bases and J gave up 6 bases, with 9 bases separating them. Germline lookup yields CDR1 SGHNT and CDR2 YYREEE (reference sequence). The CDR3 has 14 amino acids. The CDR3 is CASSLGLGSGELFF. The CDR3 DNA follows: TGTGCCAGCAGCTTGGGACTAGGCTCCGGGGAGCTGTTTTTT.

This rearrangement joins TRBV19 to TRBJ2-1, with D possibly TRBD1 on 5 matching bases. V was clipped by 4 bases and J by 11 bases, with 15 bases between them. Germline V gives CDR1 LNHDA, CDR2 SQIVND (reference sequence). The CDR3 runs 13 residues. The CDR3 is CASSSQGAIKQFF. The CDR3, as DNA: TGTGCCAGTAGTAGTCAGGGCGCCATAAAGCAGTTCTTC.

The V call is TRBV5-1, the J call TRBJ2-2, with D perhaps matching TRBD1 (6 bases). CDR3 length: 15 residues. Germline CDR1 is SGHRS and CDR2 is YFSETQ. The V end was cut by 2 bases, the J end by 5 bases, with 13 bases between. In DNA form, the CDR3 reads TGCGCCAGCAGCTTCTTACAGGGATTAACCGGGGAGCTGTTTTTT. Translated: CASSFLQGLTGELFF.

The gene calls are TRBV5-5 and TRBJ2-1; 14 bases are a match to TRBD2. This CDR3 contains 19 residues. Germline values: CDR1 SGHKS, CDR2 YYEKEE (reference sequence). The V segment lost 1 base and the J segment 6 bases; nucleotides outside the gene matches: 12. The CDR3 loop is CASSLWTGTSGSRGNEQFF. The DNA of the CDR3 is TGTGCCAGCAGCTTGTGGACTGGGACTAGCGGGAGTAGGGGCAATGAGCAGTTCTTC. The variable domain in full, with the rest retrieved from reference TRBV5-5 and TRBJ2-1, is DAGVTQSPTHLIKTRGQQVTLRCSPISGHKSVSWYQQVLGQGPQFIFQYYEKEERGRGNFPDRFSARQFPNYSSELNVNALLLGDSALYLCASSLWTGTSGSRGNEQFFGPGTRLTVL.

This chain uses TRBV9 with TRBJ1-1; 7 positions match TRBD1. V dropped 3 bases and J dropped 4; count of bases not matched to a gene: 3. This CDR3 has 13 residues. CDR1 is SGDLS and CDR2 is YYNGEE in the germline V gene. The CDR3 protein is CASSAGTATEAFF. The CDR3, as DNA: TGTGCCAGCAGCGCTGGGACAGCCACTGAAGCTTTCTTT.

The rearrangement joins TRBV10-3 to TRBJ2-7; possible D gene TRBD2, 5 bases. The germline gives CDR1 ENHRY, CDR2 SYGVKD. Between the trimmed V and J ends, which lost 7 bases and 1 base, there was a span of 14 bases. The CDR3 covers 14 residues. This CDR3 reads CAIMGAGGSYEQYF. CDR3 coding DNA: TGTGCCATCATGGGAGCCGGCGGATCCTACGAGCAGTACTTC.

The chain employs TRBV28 and TRBJ1-1, with a tentative D call TRBD1 (6 bases). Trimming pared 6 bases from V and 8 bases from J, leaving 13 bases between. The germline CDR1 and CDR2 sequences are MDHEN and SYDVKM. This CDR3 spans 12 amino acids. The CDR3 DNA follows: TGTGCCAGCAGACAACCGGGACAAGAAGCTTTCTTT. Its protein is CASRQPGQEAFF.